The 4 T cell receptor beta chains listed next were all sequenced from one sample in a study of T cells in women clearing cervical HPV infection. Some clones are missing from TCRdb's copy, which holds only in-frame ones; the method was immunoSEQ multiplex PCR. This table holds approximately 15,000 clones. Sequencing was carried out using blood buffy coat. The receptors derive from a woman between 18 and 75 years old with a cervical HPV16 infection that either progressed to CIN3+ or cleared (not recorded which).

As to this clone: The DNA ends 3 residues before the CDR3 does, and the rest of the CDR3 is filled in from the germline J gene. The rearrangement joins TRBV6-1 to TRBJ2-7, with 8 bases identical to TRBD2. J lost 3 bases, V lost 4 bases, and 2 bases had no gene match. Germline V lookup: CDR1 MNHNS, CDR2 SASEGT. There are 13 residues in the CDR3. CDR3: CASSVSGGYEQYF. Incomplete CDR3 DNA: TGTGCCAGCAGTGTCAGCGGGGGCTACGAG.

To note about this clone: The observed sequence ends 3 residues before the CDR3 terminus, with the missing tail filled in from the germline J gene. The chain is built from TRBV5-1 and TRBJ2-5, with a possible D match to TRBD2 (5 bases). This CDR3 region has 16 residues. Germline assignment: CDR1 SGHRS and CDR2 YFSETQ. The V end was cut by 0 bases, the J end by 1 base, with 13 bases between. Partial CDR3 DNA: TGCGCCAGCAGCTTGGCCGGGGTAGGGTTCCAAGAGACC. It translates to CASSLAGVGFQET. The whole CDR3 reads CASSLAGVGFQETQYF.

Comment on this clone: The read comes to an end 3 residues before the CDR3 does, leaving the germline J gene to fill in the end. V is TRBV19 and J is TRBJ2-2; D is ambiguous. Trimming shortened V by 10 bases and J by 4 bases, and 10 bases separated the two germline ends. The CDR3 loop spans 12 amino acids. Germline V gene lookup returns CDR1 LNHDA and CDR2 SQIVND (reference sequence). CDR3 residues: CATHSPTGELFF. Incomplete CDR3 DNA: TGTGCCACCCACAGTCCCACCGGGGAG.

A word on this clone: The CDR3 end lies 3 residues beyond the end of the read and is filled in from the germline J gene. The chain joins TRBV7-2 to TRBJ1-2; possibly TRBD1 for D (6 bases). The V gene's germline CDR1 is SGHTA and CDR2 FQGNSA. Trimming left V 5 bases short and J 3 bases short, with 10 bases between. This CDR3 has 13 residues. The covered CDR3 bases are TGTGCCAGCAGCGTAGGACAGCACTATGGC. This sequence encodes CASSVGQHYG. The full CDR3 protein is CASSVGQHYGYTF. The full variable domain, completed using reference TRBV7-2 and TRBJ1-2, is GAGVSQSPSNKVTEKGKDVELRCDPISGHTALYWYRQSLGQGLEFLIYFQGNSAPDKSGLPSDRFSAERTGGSVSTLTIQRTQQEDSAVYLCASSVGQHYGYTFGSGTRLTVV.